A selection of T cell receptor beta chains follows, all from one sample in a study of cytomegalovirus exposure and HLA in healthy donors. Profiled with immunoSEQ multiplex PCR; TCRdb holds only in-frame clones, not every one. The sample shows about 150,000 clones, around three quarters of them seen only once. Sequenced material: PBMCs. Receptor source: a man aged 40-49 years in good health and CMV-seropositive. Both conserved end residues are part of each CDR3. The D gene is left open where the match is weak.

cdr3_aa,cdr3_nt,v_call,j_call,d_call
CAPRLAEAFF,TGTGCCCCCAGGCTGGCTGAAGCTTTCTTT,TRBV28,TRBJ1-1,.
CASSEGQSNTGELFF,TGCGCCAGCAGCGAGGGACAGTCGAACACCGGGGAGCTGTTTTTT,TRBV5-1,TRBJ2-2,TRBD1
CASSLESQGAVGSFF,TGTGCCAGCAGCTTAGAAAGTCAGGGGGCCGTGGGGTCTTTCTTT,TRBV11-2,TRBJ1-1,TRBD1
CAWGTGGDQPQHF,TGTGCCTGGGGGACAGGGGGCGATCAGCCCCAGCATTTT,TRBV30,TRBJ1-5,TRBD1
CASSSPSEISGRPYEQYF,TGTGCCAGCAGCTCTCCATCCGAAATTAGCGGGAGACCCTACGAGCAGTACTTC,TRBV13,TRBJ2-7,TRBD2
CASRFTGTANTEAFF,TGTGCCAGCAGATTTACCGGGACAGCGAACACTGAAGCTTTCTTT,TRBV5-5,TRBJ1-1,TRBD1
CASSSHNTGGTEAFF,TGTGCCAGCAGTTCCCATAATACAGGGGGCACTGAAGCTTTCTTT,TRBV6-5,TRBJ1-1,TRBD1
CASSEIFSQGGGYTF,TGTGCCAGCAGTGAAATCTTTAGCCAAGGGGGAGGCTACACCTTC,TRBV2,TRBJ1-2,.
CASRGQGARYTEAFF,TGTGCCAGTAGGGGACAGGGGGCTAGGTACACTGAAGCTTTCTTT,TRBV19,TRBJ1-1,TRBD1
CAWRSSSLYEQYF,TGTGCCTGGAGGTCCTCTAGCTTGTACGAGCAGTACTTC,TRBV30,TRBJ2-7,.
CATIAGVWNEQFF,TGTGCCACCATAGCGGGAGTCTGGAATGAGCAGTTCTTC,TRBV28,TRBJ2-1,TRBD2
CASSLDGRVAEQYF,TGCGCCAGCAGCTTGGACGGGAGGGTCGCCGAGCAGTACTTC,TRBV5-1,TRBJ2-7,TRBD2